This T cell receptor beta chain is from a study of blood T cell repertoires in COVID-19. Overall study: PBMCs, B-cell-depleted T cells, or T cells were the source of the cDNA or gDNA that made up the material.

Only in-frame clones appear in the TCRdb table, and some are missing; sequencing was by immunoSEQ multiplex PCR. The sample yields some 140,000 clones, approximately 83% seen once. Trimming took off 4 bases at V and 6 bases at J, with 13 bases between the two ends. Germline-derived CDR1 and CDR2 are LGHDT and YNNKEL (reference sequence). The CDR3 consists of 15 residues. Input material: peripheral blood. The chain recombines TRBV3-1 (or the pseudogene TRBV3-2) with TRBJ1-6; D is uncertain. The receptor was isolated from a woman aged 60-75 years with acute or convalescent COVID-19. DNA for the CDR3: TGTGCCAGCAGCCCCCGGAGTGGCGGTAATTCACCCCTCCACTTT. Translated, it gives CASSPRSGGNSPLHF.